This section outlines one TCR beta chain sequence together with its context. This record belongs to a study of blood T cell repertoires in COVID-19. Study overall: Acute and convalescent COVID-19 samples came from the United States, Italy and Spain.

The CDR3 sequence is 16 residues long. Trimming at V came to 5 bases and at J to 8 bases, leaving 13 bases not matched to a gene. Germline-derived CDR1 and CDR2 are SGHVS and FQNEAQ. The data were produced by immunoSEQ multiplex PCR, yet TCRdb's version contains in-frame clones alone and is incomplete. The profile covers under 200,000 clones, with roughly 84% appearing a single time and roughly 9.2% taken by the ten largest. This sequence was found in a woman of 80 years or more with acute or convalescent COVID-19. What was sequenced was peripheral blood. The genes are TRBV7-8 and TRBJ2-1, with 9 bases fitting TRBD2. The CDR3 is CASSPGRGLARDEQFF. In DNA, the CDR3 is TGTGCCAGCAGCCCCGGGCGGGGACTAGCCCGTGATGAGCAGTTCTTC.